What follows are 20 T cell receptor beta chains derived from one specimen sequenced in a study of T cells in Graves' hyperthyroidism and ophthalmopathy. Amplified TCR beta CDR3 regions came from RNA transcripts. A set of HTBI primers served as the primers for a first-round RT-PCR of the TCR CDR3. TCRdb called the multiplex PCR reads again in MiXCR, with one record for every CDR3 protein. The sample consists of about 600,000 distinct CDR3 sequences, 14% of them appearing once. The specimen was blood. The origin of the receptors is a woman aged 18-29 years with Graves' ophthalmopathy.

This clonotype was seen at least ten times. The chain has TRBV3-1 and TRBJ2-7; tentatively, D is TRBD2 (6 bases). Trimming pared 1 base from V and 6 bases from J, leaving 13 bases between. The CDR3 is 14 amino acids. Germline CDR1 is LGHDT and CDR2 is YNNKEL (reference sequence). CDR3 nucleotides: TGTGCCAGCAGCCAAGTGGGACTTTCCCTCGAGCAGTACTTC. This sequence encodes CASSQVGLSLEQYF.

This clonotype was counted ten times or more. J is TRBJ2-3 and V is TRBV2, with D unclear. The CDR3 has 14 amino acids. The germline gives CDR1 SNHLY, CDR2 FYNNEI. V gave up 8 bases and J gave up 0 bases, with 12 bases separating them. The CDR3 bases are TGTGCCAGCCCGGCAGGCTTAAGCACAGATACGCAGTATTTT. Translated, it gives CASPAGLSTDTQYF.

Many counts were recorded for this clonotype. The CDR3 DNA reads as TGCAGTGCTAGCGGACAGGGCCTAAATCAGCCCCAGCATTTT. It is translated as CSASGQGLNQPQHF. The chain employs TRBV20-1 and TRBJ1-5, with TRBD1 matching over 8 bases. The CDR3 totals 14 residues. The V gene's germline CDR1 is DFQATT and CDR2 SNEGSKA (reference sequence). After removal of 3 bases from V and 4 bases from J, the junction contained 5 bases not matched to a gene.

The gene calls are TRBV28 and TRBJ2-1, with 10 bases matching TRBD2. This CDR3 has 14 residues. V trimming: 4 bases; J trimming: 5 bases; junction bases outside the gene matches: 2. Germline assignment: CDR1 MDHEN and CDR2 SYDVKM. For the CDR3, the DNA is TGTGCCAGCAGTTGGGGACTAGCGAACAATGAGCAGTTCTTC. This translates into CASSWGLANNEQFF.

This clonotype showed up many times. This chain uses TRBV10-3 with TRBJ1-5; D not certain. Germline V gene sequence: CDR1 ENHRY, CDR2 SYGVKD. CDR3 length equals 14 residues. Trimming stripped 9 bases from V and 10 bases from J, with 22 bases between. The DNA of the CDR3 is TGTGCCATTCCCGATCCCGGGGTTTTGCGTCCCCAGCATTTT. This codes for CAIPDPGVLRPQHF.

Comment on this clonotype: A much larger clone differs by one base, so this may be a read error. V and J are TRBV2 and TRBJ2-7; D tentatively fits TRBD1 or TRBD2 (5 bases each). V lost 11 bases, J lost 5 bases, and 13 bases lay in between. Germline assignment: CDR1 SNHLY and CDR2 FYNNEI. The CDR3 totals 11 residues. Here the CDR3 reads CAGRRDHEQYF. The CDR3 nucleotides are TGTGCCGGACGCAGGGACCACGAGCAGTACTTC.

Ten or more counts support this clonotype. The V call is TRBV30, the J call TRBJ1-2; 7 nucleotides agree with TRBD1. This CDR3 is built from 14 residues. Trimming cost V 6 bases and J 5 bases; bases outside gene matches: 12. Germline V gives CDR1 GTSNPN, CDR2 SVGIG (reference sequence). The chain's CDR3 is CACPQTGTAYGYTF. CDR3 DNA: TGTGCCTGCCCCCAAACCGGGACAGCTTATGGCTACACCTTC.

The J gene is TRBJ1-2, the V gene TRBV7-3; no reliable D call. The germline V gene has CDR1 SGHTA and CDR2 FQGTGA. The CDR3 has 16 amino acids. The ends were cut back, 0 bases at V and 5 bases at J, with 16 bases in the middle. The CDR3 protein is CASSLTFYASSYGYTF. The CDR3 DNA is TGTGCCAGCAGCTTAACGTTTTATGCCAGTTCTTATGGCTACACCTTC.

This clonotype was seen ten or more times. V usage is TRBV9 and J usage is TRBJ2-2; tentatively, D is TRBD2 (6 bases). CDR1 is SGDLS, CDR2 YYNGEE, per germline. V was trimmed by 0 bases and J by 6 bases, leaving 9 bases between them. The CDR3 is 14 amino acids. The CDR3 region has the DNA TGTGCCAGCAGCGTAGGGTCGGGGGCCGGGGAGCTGTTTTTT. Its translation is CASSVGSGAGELFF.

In this sample, this clonotype turned up many times. The V gene is TRBV24-1, the J gene TRBJ2-5, with TRBD2 as a possible D gene (6 bases). Trimming removed 3 bases from V and 5 bases from J, with 12 bases in between. This CDR3 comprises 14 residues. CDR1 is KGHDR and CDR2 is SFDVKD in the germline V gene. DNA for the CDR3: TGTGCCACCAGTGATGTCGGGACTGCGGAGACCCAGTACTTC. Protein: CATSDVGTAETQYF.

The table lists this clonotype with many counts. The chain joins TRBV12-3 or TRBV12-4 to TRBJ2-1; 12 nucleotides line up with TRBD2. The CDR3 has 21 amino acids. Losses at the gene ends were 1 base for V and 0 bases for J; bases not matched to a gene: 13. CDR3 bases: TGTGCCAGCAGTTTAGTGGGGTGGCTAGCGGGAGGGTTGAGCTCCTACAATGAGCAGTTCTTC. It translates to CASSLVGWLAGGLSSYNEQFF.

This clonotype was recorded at least ten times. V is TRBV19 and J is TRBJ2-7, with TRBD1 matching 10 bases. Germline V gives CDR1 LNHDA, CDR2 SQIVND (reference sequence). The CDR3 has 15 residues. After removal of 3 bases from V and 4 bases from J, the junction contained 6 bases not matched to a gene. CDR3 amino acids: CASSIRTGGTYEQYF. The DNA for the CDR3 is TGTGCCAGTAGTATCCGGACAGGGGGGACTTACGAGCAGTACTTC. The full variable domain, its missing parts supplied by reference TRBV19 and TRBJ2-7, is DGGITQSPKYLFRKEGQNVTLSCEQNLNHDAMYWYRQDPGQGLRLIYYSQIVNDFQKGDIAEGYSVSREKKESFPLTVTSAQKNPTAFYLCASSIRTGGTYEQYFGPGTRLTVT.

This clonotype was detected many times. The V call is TRBV27, the J call TRBJ2-7; a weak D match, TRBD2 (5 bases). The V end was cut by 3 bases, the J end by 4 bases, with 16 bases between. The CDR3 has 15 residues. The germline V gene has CDR1 MNHEY and CDR2 SMNVEV (reference sequence). The CDR3 loop is CASSFWAGEGYEQYF. In DNA, the CDR3 is TGTGCCAGCAGTTTCTGGGCAGGCGAGGGTTACGAGCAGTACTTC.

The chain joins TRBV7-6 to TRBJ2-1; D unresolved. The CDR3 is 15 residues long. The germline V gene encodes CDR1 SGHVS and CDR2 FNYEAQ. Trimming left V 1 base short and J 4 bases short, with 11 bases between. This CDR3 is CASSLVTAGYNEQFF. CDR3 bases: TGTGCCAGCAGCTTAGTAACGGCAGGATACAATGAGCAGTTCTTC.

The rearrangement uses TRBV7-8 and TRBJ1-2, with a weak D call TRBD1 (5 bases). In germline, CDR1 is SGHVS, CDR2 FQNEAQ. V lost 0 bases to trimming and J lost 8 bases, with 13 bases between them. The CDR3 runs 14 residues. The CDR3 nucleotides are TGTGCCAGCAGCTTAGCTCGGGGGTGGCAAGGCTACACCTTC. Amino acids: CASSLARGWQGYTF. Drawing the rest from reference TRBV7-8 and TRBJ1-2, the complete variable domain is GAGVSQSPRYKVAKRGQDVALRCDPISGHVSLFWYQQALGQGPEFLTYFQNEAQLDKSGLPSDRFFAERPEGSVSTLKIQRTQQEDSAVYLCASSLARGWQGYTFGSGTRLTVV.

This clonotype was picked up one time. The chain combines TRBV5-1 with TRBJ1-3, with 9 positions matching TRBD1. The germline gives CDR1 SGHRS, CDR2 YFSETQ. Losses at the gene ends were 5 bases for V and 2 bases for J; bases not matched to a gene: 8. The CDR3 is made up of 16 amino acids. CDR3 sequence (DNA): TGCGCCAGCAGACGGACAGGGGCAGGAACTGGAAACACCATATATTTT. Protein: CASRRTGAGTGNTIYF.

To note about this clonotype: A much larger clonotype is one base distant, so this may be a read error. The chain is built from TRBV12-3 or TRBV12-4 and TRBJ2-7, with D possibly TRBD2 on 5 matching bases. The CDR3 covers 11 residues. The V end lost 8 bases, the J end lost 4 bases, and 9 bases lay between the germline ends. CDR3 residues: CASGGRYEQYF. CDR3 in DNA: TGTGCCAGCGGCGGGCGGTACGAGCAGTACTTC.

This chain connects TRBV2 to TRBJ1-2; TRBD1 aligns across 9 bases. CDR1 SNHLY and CDR2 FYNNEI come from the germline V gene. J lost 3 bases, V lost 8 bases, and 19 bases had no gene match. CDR3 size: 18 residues. The CDR3 nucleotides are TGTGCCAGCTCACACCTCCGGGACAGGGAACAGGACTACTATGGCTACACCTTC. The encoded protein is CASSHLRDREQDYYGYTF.

This clonotype was counted many times. This sequence joins TRBV3-1 and TRBJ2-5, with TRBD2 identical over 7 bases. Germline V lookup: CDR1 LGHDT, CDR2 YNNKEL (reference sequence). This CDR3 is 16 amino acids long. J lost 3 bases, V lost 0 bases, and 7 bases had no gene match. In DNA form, the CDR3 reads TGTGCCAGCAGCCAAGAATGGGGCGGGAGAGAAGAGACCCAGTACTTC. Translated, it gives CASSQEWGGREETQYF.

V gene TRBV20-1 combines with J gene TRBJ2-1, with 10 bases matching TRBD2. J lost 3 bases, V lost 1 base, and 6 bases had no gene match. In germline, CDR1 is DFQATT, CDR2 SNEGSKA (reference sequence). The CDR3 contains 16 residues. The DNA of the CDR3 is TGCAGTGCTAGAGCCCTAGCGGGAGCCTTCTACAATGAGCAGTTCTTC. Translated: CSARALAGAFYNEQFF.